Listed below are T cell receptor beta chains from one sample, sequenced in a study of T cell responses to AZD1222 COVID-19 vaccine. Clones were sequenced by immunoSEQ multiplex PCR, and TCRdb holds only the in-frame ones, with some missing. The profile shows about 160,000 clones, 80% to 90% of them singletons. The sample consisted of peripheral blood, taken on day 0 of AZD1222 vaccination. These receptor sequences come from an adult in good health. The CDR3 runs from the conserved cysteine through the conserved F or W.

>TRBJ1-1|TRBV5-1
CASSLFQGMSTEAFF
>TRBJ2-5|TRBV5-1
CASSLGRDATQYF
>TRBJ2-1|TRBV7-6
CASSLELAYSYNEQFF
>TRBJ1-5|TRBV6-5
CASSYAHNQPQHF
>TRBJ1-2|TRBV5-6
CASSAAVWGEDGYTF
>TRBJ1-3|TRBV5-8
CASSFGGNTIYF
>TRBJ2-1|TRBV7-2
CASSPSRRGRDNEQFF
>TRBJ2-3|TRBV10-1
CASSSADGTDTQYF
>TRBJ2-5|TRBV2
CASRTSGQETQYF
>TRBJ2-7|TRBV9
CASSVEGLSDEQYF
>TRBJ2-1|TRBV27
CASSLASGTKYNEQFF
>TRBJ1-4|TRBV19
CASSPGLRATNEKLFF
>TRBJ1-6|TRBV20-1
CSARVLSPLHF
>TRBJ2-3|TRBV27
CASSPSLRAGGTDTQYF
>TRBJ1-1|TRBV6-5
CASTVQGARGTEAFF
>TRBJ2-2|TRBV5-1
CASSGGELFF
>TRBJ2-5|TRBV2
CASGLQTGTKETQYF
>TRBJ1-2|TRBV12-3/TRBV12-4
CASSHPGQDGYTF
>TRBJ2-5|TRBV7-2
CASSFSPQETQYF
>TRBJ1-1|TRBV19
CASSIRSSNTEAFF
>TRBJ1-2|TRBV28
CASSLSIYYGYTF
>TRBJ2-3|TRBV4-3
CASSQETGQGLSDTQYF
>TRBJ2-2|TRBV6-4
CASSSRQGAPGELFF
>TRBJ1-4|TRBV3-1/TRBV3-2
CACSRGTNEKLFF
>TRBJ1-2|TRBV4-1
CASSQDGTGMDGYTF
>TRBJ1-1|TRBV19
CASSIMAGRTEAFF
>TRBJ1-3|TRBV7-9
CASSLDTLGNTIYF
>TRBJ2-7|TRBV5-4
CACGGQGNYEQYF
>TRBJ1-2|TRBV10-3
CAISESTQIYGYTF
>TRBJ2-2|TRBV29-1
CSALGDSNTGELFF
>TRBJ2-5|TRBV24-1
CATSGGGGETQYF
>TRBJ1-5|TRBV27
CASSAGTGNQPQHF
>TRBJ1-2|TRBV9
CASSAHGGQSPGGYTF
>TRBJ2-7|TRBV9
CASSVGDISYEQYF